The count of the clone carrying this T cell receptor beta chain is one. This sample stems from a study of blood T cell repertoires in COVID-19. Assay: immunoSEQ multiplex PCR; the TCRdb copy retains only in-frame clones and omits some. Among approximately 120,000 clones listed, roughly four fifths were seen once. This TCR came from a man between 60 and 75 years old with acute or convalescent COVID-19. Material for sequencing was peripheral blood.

The CDR3 bases are TGTGCCAGCAGTTCATCGGGACAGGGGTCTGCAGCTAACTATGGCTACACCTTC. This gives the protein CASSSSGQGSAANYGYTF. This chain connects TRBV28 to TRBJ1-2, with 10 bases aligning to TRBD1. The CDR3 sequence is 18 residues long. With V trimmed by 4 bases and J by 0 bases, 11 bases remained unmatched. The V gene's germline CDR1 is MDHEN and CDR2 SYDVKM.